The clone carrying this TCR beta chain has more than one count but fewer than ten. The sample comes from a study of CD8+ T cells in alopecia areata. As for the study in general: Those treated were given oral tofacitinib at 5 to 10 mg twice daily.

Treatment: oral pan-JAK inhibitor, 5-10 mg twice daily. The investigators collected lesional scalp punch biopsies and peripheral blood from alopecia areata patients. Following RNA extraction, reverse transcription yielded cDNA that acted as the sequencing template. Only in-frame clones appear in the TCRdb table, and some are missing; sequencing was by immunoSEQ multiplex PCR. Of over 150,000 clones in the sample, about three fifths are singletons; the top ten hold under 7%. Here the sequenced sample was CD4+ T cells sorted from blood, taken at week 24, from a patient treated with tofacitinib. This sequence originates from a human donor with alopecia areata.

CDR3 amino acids: CAWSVSRGRRAFF. CDR3 in DNA: TGTGCCTGGAGTGTGAGCAGGGGGCGGCGGGCTTTCTTT. The V and J genes are TRBV30 and TRBJ1-1, with TRBD1 matching over 8 bases. The germline CDR1 and CDR2 sequences are GTSNPN and SVGIG (reference sequence). The CDR3 sequence is 13 residues long. Germline trimming cut 0 bases from V and 11 bases from J; bases unmatched to any gene: 8.